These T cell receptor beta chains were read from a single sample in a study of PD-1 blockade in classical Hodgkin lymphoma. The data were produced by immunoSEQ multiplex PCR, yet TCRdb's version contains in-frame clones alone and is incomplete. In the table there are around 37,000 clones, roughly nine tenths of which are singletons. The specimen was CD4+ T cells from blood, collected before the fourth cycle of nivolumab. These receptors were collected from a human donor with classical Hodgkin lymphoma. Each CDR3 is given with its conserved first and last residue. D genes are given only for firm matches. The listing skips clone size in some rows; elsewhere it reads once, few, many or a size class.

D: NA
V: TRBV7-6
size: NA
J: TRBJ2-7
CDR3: CASSLVASSNEQYF
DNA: TGTGCCAGCAGCTTAGTTGCAAGTTCCAACGAGCAGTACTTC

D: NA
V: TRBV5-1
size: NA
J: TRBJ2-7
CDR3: CASREGEGRYEQYF
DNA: TGCGCCAGCAGAGAGGGGGAGGGGAGGTACGAGCAGTACTTC

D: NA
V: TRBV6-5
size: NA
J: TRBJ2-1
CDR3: CASSYRYNEQFF
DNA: TGTGCCAGCAGTTACAGGTACAATGAGCAGTTCTTC

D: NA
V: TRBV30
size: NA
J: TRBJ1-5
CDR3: CAWSAPGGGQPQHF
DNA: TGTGCCTGGAGTGCCCCCGGAGGAGGTCAGCCCCAGCATTTT

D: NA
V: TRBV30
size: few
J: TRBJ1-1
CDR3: CAWSVPGGSRAFF
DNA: TGTGCCTGGAGTGTACCGGGGGGCTCGAGGGCTTTCTTT

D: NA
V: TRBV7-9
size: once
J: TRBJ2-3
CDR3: CASSSRTTSTDTQYF
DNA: TGTGCCAGCAGCTCACGGACTACTTCCACAGATACGCAGTATTTT

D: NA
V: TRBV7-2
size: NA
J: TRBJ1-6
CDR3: CASSLVAARTAAF
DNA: TGTGCCAGCAGCTTAGTAGCAGCTCGGACGGCCGCTTTT

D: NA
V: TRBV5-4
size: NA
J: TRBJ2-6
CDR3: CASSLEGSGANVLTF
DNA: TGTGCCAGCAGCTTGGAGGGGTCTGGGGCCAATGTCCTGACTTTC

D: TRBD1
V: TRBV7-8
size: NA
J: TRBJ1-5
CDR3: CASSFDRATLHF
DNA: TGTGCCAGCAGCTTCGACAGGGCCACCTTACATTTT

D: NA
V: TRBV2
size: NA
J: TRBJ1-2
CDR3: CASSELVWSGYTF
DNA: TGTGCCAGCAGTGAATTGGTGTGGAGTGGCTACACCTTC

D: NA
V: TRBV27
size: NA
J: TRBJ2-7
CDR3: CASSARALGVWQYF
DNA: TGTGCCAGCAGTGCCCGGGCCTTGGGAGTGTGGCAGTACTTC

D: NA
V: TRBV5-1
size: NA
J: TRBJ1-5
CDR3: CASSLGAESNQPQHF
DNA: TGCGCCAGCAGCTTGGGGGCAGAGAGCAATCAGCCCCAGCATTTT

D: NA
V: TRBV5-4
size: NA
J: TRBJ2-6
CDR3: CASSLGGGEGTLTF
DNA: TGTGCCAGCAGCTTGGGAGGAGGGGAAGGGACCCTGACTTTC

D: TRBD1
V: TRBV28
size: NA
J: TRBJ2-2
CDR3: CASGQGTVVGVLFF
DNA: TGTGCCAGTGGACAGGGGACCGTCGTGGGAGTGCTGTTTTTT

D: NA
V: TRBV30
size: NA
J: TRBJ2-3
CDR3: CAGGRVADTQYF
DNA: TGTGCCGGGGGCAGGGTTGCAGATACGCAGTATTTT

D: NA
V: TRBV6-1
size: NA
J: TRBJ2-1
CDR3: CASSGWGYEQFF
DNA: TGTGCCAGCAGCGGGTGGGGGTATGAGCAGTTCTTC

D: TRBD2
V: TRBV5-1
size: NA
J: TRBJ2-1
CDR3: CASSPEGRSGSMPYNEQFF
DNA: TGCGCCAGCAGCCCCGAGGGGAGGAGCGGGAGCATGCCCTACAATGAGCAGTTCTTC

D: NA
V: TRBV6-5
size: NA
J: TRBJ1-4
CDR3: CASSSGRLNEKLFF
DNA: TGTGCCAGCAGTTCGGGACGGCTAAATGAAAAACTGTTTTTT

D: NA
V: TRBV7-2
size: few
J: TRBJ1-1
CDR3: CASSWTANTEAFF
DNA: TGTGCCAGCAGCTGGACAGCGAACACTGAAGCTTTCTTT

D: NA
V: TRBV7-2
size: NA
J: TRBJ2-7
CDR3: CASSLAGNYEQYF
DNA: TGTGCCAGCAGCTTGGCAGGGAACTACGAGCAGTACTTC

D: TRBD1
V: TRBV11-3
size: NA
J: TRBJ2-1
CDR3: CASSLTGGPSNEQFF
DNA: TGTGCCAGCAGCTTAACAGGGGGCCCCTCCAATGAGCAGTTCTTC

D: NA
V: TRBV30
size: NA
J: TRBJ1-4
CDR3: CAWSVRPGPTNEKLFF
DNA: TGTGCCTGGAGTGTAAGACCGGGACCAACTAATGAAAAACTGTTTTTT

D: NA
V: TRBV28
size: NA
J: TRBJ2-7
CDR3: CASSSSTRTVEDEQYF
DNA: TGTGCCAGCAGTTCCAGCACACGGACAGTGGAAGACGAGCAGTACTTC

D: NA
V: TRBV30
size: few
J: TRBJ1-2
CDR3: CAWTAGKDGYTF
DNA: TGTGCCTGGACTGCAGGGAAGGATGGCTACACCTTC

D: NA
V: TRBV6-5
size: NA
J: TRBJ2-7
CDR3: CASSYPSGVANYEQYF
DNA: TGTGCCAGCAGTTACCCGTCGGGGGTGGCCAACTACGAGCAGTACTTC

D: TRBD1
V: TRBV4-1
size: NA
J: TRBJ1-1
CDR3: CASSQVGQFEAFF
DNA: TGCGCCAGCAGCCAAGTGGGACAGTTTGAAGCTTTCTTT

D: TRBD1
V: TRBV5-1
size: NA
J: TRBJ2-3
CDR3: CASSFGDRGDTQYF
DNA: TGCGCCAGCAGCTTCGGCGACAGGGGGGATACGCAGTATTTT

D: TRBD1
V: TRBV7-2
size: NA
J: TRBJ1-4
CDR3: CASSLQGTTNEKLFF
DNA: TGTGCCAGCTCATTACAGGGGACAACTAATGAAAAACTGTTTTTT

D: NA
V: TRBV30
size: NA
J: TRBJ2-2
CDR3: CAFVDGELFF
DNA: TGTGCCTTTGTGGACGGGGAGCTGTTTTTT